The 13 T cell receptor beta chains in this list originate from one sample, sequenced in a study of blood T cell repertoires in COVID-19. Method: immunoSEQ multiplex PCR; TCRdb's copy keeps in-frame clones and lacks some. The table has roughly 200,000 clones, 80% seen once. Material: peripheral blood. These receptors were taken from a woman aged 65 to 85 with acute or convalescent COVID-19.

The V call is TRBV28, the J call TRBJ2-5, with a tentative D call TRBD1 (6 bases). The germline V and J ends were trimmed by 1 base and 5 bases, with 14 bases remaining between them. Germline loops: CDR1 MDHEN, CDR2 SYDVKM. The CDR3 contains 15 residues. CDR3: CASSLYQQGGETQYF. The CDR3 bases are TGTGCCAGCAGTTTATATCAACAGGGCGGGGAGACCCAGTACTTC.

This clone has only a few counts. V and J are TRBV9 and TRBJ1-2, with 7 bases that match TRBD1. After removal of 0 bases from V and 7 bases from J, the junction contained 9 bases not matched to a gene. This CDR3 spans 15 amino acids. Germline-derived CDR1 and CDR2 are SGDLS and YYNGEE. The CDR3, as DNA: TGTGCCAGCAGCGTAGCCCAGGGGGACCAATTTGGCTACACCTTC. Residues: CASSVAQGDQFGYTF.

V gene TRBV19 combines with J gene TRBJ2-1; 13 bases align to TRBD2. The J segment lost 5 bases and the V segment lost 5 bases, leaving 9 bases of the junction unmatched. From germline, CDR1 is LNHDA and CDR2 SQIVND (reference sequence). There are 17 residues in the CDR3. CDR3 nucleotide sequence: TGTGCCAGTAGTCCCCGGACTAGCGGGAGAATCAACAATGAGCAGTTCTTC. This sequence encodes CASSPRTSGRINNEQFF. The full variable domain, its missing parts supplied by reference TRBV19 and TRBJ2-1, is DGGITQSPKYLFRKEGQNVTLSCEQNLNHDAMYWYRQDPGQGLRLIYYSQIVNDFQKGDIAEGYSVSREKKESFPLTVTSAQKNPTAFYLCASSPRTSGRINNEQFFGPGTRLTVL.

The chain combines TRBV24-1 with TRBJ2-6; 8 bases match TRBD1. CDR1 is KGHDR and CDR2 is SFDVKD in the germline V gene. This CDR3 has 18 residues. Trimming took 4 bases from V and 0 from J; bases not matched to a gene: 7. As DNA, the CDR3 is TGTGCCACCAGTGAAAGGACAGGGCCCAGCTCTGGGGCCAACGTCCTGACTTTC. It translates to CATSERTGPSSGANVLTF.

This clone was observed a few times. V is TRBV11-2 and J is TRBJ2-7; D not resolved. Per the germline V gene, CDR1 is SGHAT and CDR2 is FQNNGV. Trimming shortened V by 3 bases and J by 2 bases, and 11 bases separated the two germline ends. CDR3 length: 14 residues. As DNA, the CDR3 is TGTGCCAGCAGCTTTGGGCCTCCCCCCTACGAGCAGTACTTC. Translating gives CASSFGPPPYEQYF.

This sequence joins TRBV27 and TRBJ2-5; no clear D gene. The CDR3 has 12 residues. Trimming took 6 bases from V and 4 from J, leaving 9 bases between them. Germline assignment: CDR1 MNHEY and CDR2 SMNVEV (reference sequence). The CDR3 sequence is CASRSSGETQYF. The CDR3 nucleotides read TGTGCCAGCAGGTCATCGGGAGAGACCCAGTACTTC.

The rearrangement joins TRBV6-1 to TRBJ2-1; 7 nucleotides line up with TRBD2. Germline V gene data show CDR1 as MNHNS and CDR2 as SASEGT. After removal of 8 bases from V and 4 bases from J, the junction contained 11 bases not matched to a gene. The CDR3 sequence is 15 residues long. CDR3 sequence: CASSLRLADYNEQFF. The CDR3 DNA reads TGTGCCAGCTCTCTTAGGCTAGCGGATTACAATGAGCAGTTCTTC.

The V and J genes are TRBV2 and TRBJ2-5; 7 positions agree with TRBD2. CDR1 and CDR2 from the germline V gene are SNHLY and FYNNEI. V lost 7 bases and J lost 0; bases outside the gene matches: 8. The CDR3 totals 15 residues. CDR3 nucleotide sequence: TGTGCCAGCACCCGCCGGCGGGGGAACCAAGAGACCCAGTACTTC. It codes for CASTRRRGNQETQYF. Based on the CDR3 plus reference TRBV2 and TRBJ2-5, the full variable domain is EPEVTQTPSHQVTQMGQEVILRCVPISNHLYFYWYRQILGQKVEFLVSFYNNEISEKSEIFDDQFSVERPDGSNFTLKIRSTKLEDSAMYFCASTRRRGNQETQYFGPGTRLLVL.

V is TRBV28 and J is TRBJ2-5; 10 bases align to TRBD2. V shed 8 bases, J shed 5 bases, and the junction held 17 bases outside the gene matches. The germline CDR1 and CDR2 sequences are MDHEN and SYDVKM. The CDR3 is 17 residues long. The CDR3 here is CASRDSMGAGGRETQYF. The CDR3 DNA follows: TGTGCCAGCCGAGACTCAATGGGAGCGGGAGGGCGGGAGACCCAGTACTTC.

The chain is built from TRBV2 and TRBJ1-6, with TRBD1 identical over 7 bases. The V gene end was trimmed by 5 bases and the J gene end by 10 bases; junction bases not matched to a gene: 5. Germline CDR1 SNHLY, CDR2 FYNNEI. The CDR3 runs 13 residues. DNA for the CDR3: TGTGCCAGCAGTCCTGGGACAGCATCACCCCTCCACTTT. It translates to CASSPGTASPLHF.

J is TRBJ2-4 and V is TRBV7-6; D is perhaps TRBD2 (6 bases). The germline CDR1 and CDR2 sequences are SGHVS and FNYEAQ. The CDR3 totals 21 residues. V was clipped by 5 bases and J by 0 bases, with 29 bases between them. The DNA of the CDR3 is TGTGCCAGCAGCCTCACTCCCGGTGGCAGGAGGGATCTTAAAGCCAAAAACATTCAGTACTTC. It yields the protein CASSLTPGGRRDLKAKNIQYF.

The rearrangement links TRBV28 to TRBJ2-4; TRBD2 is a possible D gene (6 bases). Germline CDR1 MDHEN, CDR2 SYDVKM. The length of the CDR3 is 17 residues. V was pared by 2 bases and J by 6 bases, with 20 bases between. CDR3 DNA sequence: TGTGCCAGCAGTTTAGTCCTGGCAGGGAGGCAAAGAAACATTCAGTACTTC. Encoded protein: CASSLVLAGRQRNIQYF.

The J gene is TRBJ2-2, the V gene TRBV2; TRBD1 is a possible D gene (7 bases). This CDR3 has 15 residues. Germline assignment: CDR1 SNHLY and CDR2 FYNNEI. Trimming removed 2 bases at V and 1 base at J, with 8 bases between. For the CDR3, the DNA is TGTGCCAGCAGTGAACAGGGGGGGAACACCGGGGAGCTGTTTTTT. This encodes CASSEQGGNTGELFF.